The clone carrying this T cell receptor beta chain was seen a few times. This record belongs to a study of shared clonotypes between healthy human individuals. CDR1 is MDHEN, CDR2 SYDVKM, per germline. V lost 5 bases and J lost 1, with 8 bases in between. This CDR3 comprises 13 residues. TCRdb's table, derived via immunoSEQ multiplex PCR, lists solely in-frame clones and lacks some. The table includes roughly 2,500,000 clones, roughly 93% detected once. The clonotype originates from a man aged 18 to 30 in good health. Some clones in this sample may be carry-over from other donors' samples. The chain joins TRBV28 to TRBJ1-1; D ambiguous. The sequenced material came from naive CD4+ T cells from PBMCs. As for subset: CD45RA+ positively selected. CDR3 coding DNA: TGTGCCAGCAGTGTTAACAGGAACACTGAAGCTTTCTTT. Translation gives CASSVNRNTEAFF.